This entry lists 4 T cell receptor beta chains sequenced from one sample in a study of Graves' ophthalmopathy and Graves' hyperthyroidism. Amplification of TCR beta CDR3 regions used RNA transcripts. The first round was an RT-PCR with HTBI primers, and the second round was a multiplex PCR. Using its own MiXCR run on the multiplex PCR reads, TCRdb lists one record per CDR3 protein. The data show approximately 210,000 distinct CDR3 sequences, about 22% seen once. The specimen sequenced was peripheral blood. The receptors shown here come from a woman aged 45-65 years with Graves' ophthalmopathy.

This clonotype showed up many times. The chain employs TRBV12-3 or TRBV12-4 and TRBJ2-7; D is unresolved. This CDR3 contains 13 residues. Trimming pared 3 bases from V and 4 bases from J, leaving 10 bases between. The CDR3 sequence is CASSFTPDYEQYF. For the CDR3, the DNA is TGTGCCAGCAGTTTTACCCCAGATTACGAGCAGTACTTC.

This clonotype was seen a single time. The rearrangement links TRBV6-1 to TRBJ1-2; D unresolved. Germline CDR1 is MNHNS and CDR2 is SASEGT. V lost 7 bases to trimming and J lost 6 bases, with 9 bases between them. The CDR3 covers 11 residues. The CDR3 loop is CASNGVHGYTF. The CDR3 coding sequence is TGTGCCAGCAACGGGGTCCATGGCTACACCTTC.

The chain is built from TRBV5-1 and TRBJ1-1; D is unclear. From germline, CDR1 is SGHRS and CDR2 YFSETQ. The CDR3 covers 14 residues. Trimming stripped 0 bases from V and 0 bases from J, with 6 bases between. CDR3 in amino acids: CASSLEIMNTEAFF. The CDR3 DNA follows: TGCGCCAGCAGCTTGGAGATTATGAACACTGAAGCTTTCTTT.

This clonotype was seen at least ten times. This chain links TRBV20-1 with TRBJ2-5, with 8 nucleotides matching TRBD1. The CDR3 is 15 residues long. Unmatched junction bases numbered 18, after V lost 6 bases and J lost 9 bases. Germline CDR1 reads DFQATT; CDR2 reads SNEGSKA (reference sequence). CDR3 in amino acids: CSARGQGASMGAQYF. The CDR3 DNA reads TGCAGTGCGAGGGGGCAGGGGGCCTCGATGGGGGCCCAGTACTTC.